The present entry profiles one T cell receptor (beta chain) with its context. No antigen is known for it. The data derive from a study of CD8 T cells in Susac syndrome. Whole-study results and caveats: The study's TCR sequencing and HLA analysis covered a relatively small number of individuals, and the study acknowledged this.

Per germline, CDR1 LGHNA and CDR2 YSLEER. The CDR3 length is 15 residues. With 4 bases clipped from V and 1 base from J, the junction kept 6 bases outside the gene matches. Sequencing targeted TCR beta in blood CD8+ and CD4+ T cells. Negative isolation yielded CD4+ and CD8+ T cells, and FACS enriched TEMRA cells. Reverse transcription of 0.5 to 1 ug RNA was performed with random hexamers. An immunoSEQ multiplex PCR generated amplified TCR beta CDR3 products spanning 54 Vbeta and 13 Jbeta. From the immunoSEQ multiplex PCR reads, TCRdb called clonotypes with MiXCR, one entry per CDR3 protein. This sample has fewer than 200,000 distinct CDR3 sequences, with 93% found just once.

This chain uses TRBV4-3 with TRBJ1-1; 7 positions agree with TRBD1. The TCR was taken from a human donor in good health. The sequenced material came from CD4+ T cells from PBMCs. CDR3: CASSLWYRGNTEAFF. CDR3 sequence (DNA): TGCGCCAGCAGCCTATGGTACAGGGGGAACACTGAAGCTTTCTTT.